This T cell receptor (beta chain) was observed in a study of T-cell memory formation after mild COVID-19. In the study overall: Largely donor-specific sequence clusters came from two donors.

The study, taken as a whole, reports: Day 15 to 85 contractors were CD4/CD8 balanced; later expanders leaned CD4+. Pre-infection memory harbored some responding clones, suggesting cross-reactive memory joined.

This clonotype was observed many times. As yet, its antigen is unknown. V dropped 0 bases and J dropped 4 bases, with 12 bases sitting between them. This CDR3 contains 14 residues. Germline CDR1 is DFQATT and CDR2 is SNEGSKA (reference sequence). 5'RACE primed at constant segments yielded TCR alpha and TCR beta cDNA libraries bearing sample barcodes and UMIs. Each CDR3 protein is one row after TCRdb ran MiXCR on the 5' RACE reads. Here the sample spans around 500,000 distinct CDR3 sequences, roughly 18% being singletons. This TCR was sampled from an adult woman who had mild COVID-19 (a few samples of this study predate the infection). Cell type and time point are not known. The V gene is TRBV20-1, the J gene TRBJ1-2, with a weak D call TRBD1 (5 bases). Sequencing was performed on PBMCs or a T cell subset sorted from them (not recorded which). This chain's CDR3 is CSAREGAGSYGYTF. As DNA, the CDR3 is TGCAGTGCTAGAGAGGGAGCAGGGAGCTATGGCTACACCTTC.